This T cell receptor (beta chain) is from a study of control samples from healthy donors and cancer patients. V was cut by 6 bases and J by 1 base, with 6 bases left in between. Germline V gives CDR1 KGHSH, CDR2 LQKENI. The length of the CDR3 is 12 residues. Data came from immunoSEQ multiplex PCR; TCRdb stores just in-frame clones and leaves some out. Of roughly 45,000 clones listed, roughly 92% are singletons. Input material: PBMCs. This chain joins TRBV18 and TRBJ1-1; possibly TRBD1 for D (6 bases). The receptor was derived from a man aged 25-45 years with colorectal cancer. The CDR3 is CASSTGNTEAFF. The CDR3 DNA reads TGTGCCAGCTCGACAGGGAACACTGAAGCTTTCTTT.